What follows are 10 T cell receptor beta chains derived from one specimen sequenced in a study of molecular identifiers for immune sequencing clone quantification. TCRdb ran MiXCR on the PCR reads and lists one entry per CDR3 protein. Of approximately 630,000 distinct CDR3 sequences in the sample, over 25% were seen once. Sequencing used naive CD8+ T cells from blood, with Jurkat cell RNA spiked in. Subset here: FACS-sorted CD8+CD4-CCR7+CD45RA+ naive T cells. These receptors all come from a human donor in good health. Some libraries in this study had Jurkat cell RNA spiked in.

This clonotype was seen more than once but under ten times. V is TRBV28 and J is TRBJ2-7, with D possibly being TRBD2 (5 bases). The CDR3 covers 13 residues. V lost 6 bases, J lost 2 bases, and 11 bases lay in between. The germline CDR1 and CDR2 sequences are MDHEN and SYDVKM. CDR3 sequence: CASRSDGTYEQYF. The DNA for the CDR3 is TGTGCCAGCAGGTCGGACGGGACCTACGAGCAGTACTTC.

This clonotype was recorded many times. The V call is TRBV14, the J call TRBJ1-1; a possible D gene is TRBD1 (5 bases). V lost 4 bases to trimming and J lost 6 bases, with 9 bases between them. The germline V gene encodes CDR1 SGHDN and CDR2 FVKESK. CDR3 length equals 12 residues. In DNA, the CDR3 is TGTGCCAGCAGCCCCGGACACCCTGAAGCTTTCTTT. This codes for CASSPGHPEAFF.

The chain employs TRBV4-1 and TRBJ1-5, with 8 bases that match TRBD1. Germline CDR1 reads MGHRA; CDR2 reads YSYEKL. CDR3 length equals 15 residues. The ends lost 1 base at V and 7 bases at J; junction bases unmatched: 6. CDR3 in amino acids: CASSQGGQGRQPQHF. The CDR3 region has the DNA TGCGCCAGCAGCCAAGGTGGACAGGGACGGCAGCCCCAGCATTTT.

About this clonotype: A much larger clone lies a single base off, so this may be a read error. This chain uses TRBV29-1 with TRBJ2-5; no definite D call. This CDR3 region has 12 residues. Between the trimmed V and J ends, which lost 6 bases and 4 bases, there was a span of 12 bases. The germline gives CDR1 SQVTM, CDR2 ANQGSEA. This chain's CDR3 is CSVTPPRETQYF. CDR3 sequence (DNA): TGCAGCGTGACCCCCCCTCGAGAGACCCAGTACTTC.

On this clonotype: A much larger clone lies a single base off, so this may be a read error. This chain joins TRBV4-3 and TRBJ2-2; D uncertain. V was cut by 1 base and J by 3 bases, with 15 bases left in between. CDR3 length equals 17 residues. Germline V gene lookup returns CDR1 LGHNA and CDR2 YSLEER. The DNA for the CDR3 is TGCGCCAGCAGCCAAGTCCACAGTAACGCGGACACCGGGGAGCTGTTTTTT. It codes for CASSQVHSNADTGELFF.

This clonotype was counted ten times or more. The J gene is TRBJ1-1, the V gene TRBV7-2, with D possibly TRBD1 on 6 matching bases. The length of the CDR3 is 20 residues. In germline, CDR1 is SGHTA, CDR2 FQGNSA. The V end lost 0 bases, the J end lost 1 base, and 24 bases lay between the germline ends. The CDR3 DNA is TGTGCCAGCAGCTTAGCGCTAAGGGGGGCAGGGGAAGGGTCGAACACTGAAGCTTTCTTT. Its protein is CASSLALRGAGEGSNTEAFF.

About this clonotype: Given a much more abundant clone one base away, this may be a read error. No conserved phenylalanine or tryptophan ends this CDR3, so it is likely a read error. The rearrangement uses TRBV5-4 and TRBJ1-2; D not resolved. The CDR3 has 15 amino acids. V was clipped by 4 bases and J by 6 bases, with 19 bases between them. CDR1 and CDR2 (germline): SGHNT, YYREEE (reference sequence). In DNA, the CDR3 is TGTGCCAGCAGCCGACGGGAGACAACGAAGGATGGCTACACCTCC. The encoded protein is CASSRRETTKDGYTS.

V and J are TRBV20-1 and TRBJ1-5; D is ambiguous. Trimming removed 5 bases from V and 9 bases from J, with 17 bases in between. Germline CDR1 DFQATT, CDR2 SNEGSKA (reference sequence). CDR3 size: 13 residues. In nucleotides, the CDR3 is TGCAGTGCTGCCGCCCGCTCCAGTCCGCCCCAGCATTTT. This codes for CSAAARSSPPQHF.

This chain joins TRBV7-6 and TRBJ1-6; D is unclear. V shed 5 bases and J shed 1 base, with 12 bases lying between them. The CDR3 has 16 amino acids. Germline CDR1 SGHVS, CDR2 FNYEAQ. CDR3: CASSPGPASYNSPLHF. In nucleotides, the CDR3 is TGTGCCAGCAGCCCTGGGCCGGCGTCCTATAATTCACCCCTCCACTTT.

Regarding this clonotype: Compared with germline, one end of the junction differs, possibly owing to a read error. The chain joins TRBV5-1 to TRBJ2-7; no clear D. CDR1 and CDR2 (germline): SGHRS, YFSETQ. This CDR3 has 13 residues. Here the CDR3 DNA reads TGCGCCAGCAGCTTGGGCGGCAGCTACGCGCAGTACTTC. This translates into CASSLGGSYAQYF.